This TCR beta chain was identified in a study of blood T cell repertoires in COVID-19. Background on the study: Donors in the United States, Italy and Spain gave samples during acute or convalescent COVID-19. In each case, the material was cDNA or gDNA derived from T cells, B-cell-depleted T cells, or PBMCs.

Authors' methods: Reference gene primer amplification yielded estimated nucleated cell counts. Using immunoSEQ multiplex PCR, the repertoire was profiled, and TCRdb retains in-frame clones only, with some absent. That table supplies the V and J calls and clone size; D and trimming were determined from the DNA. This table holds tens of thousands of clones, around 90% found once. This CDR3 region has 16 residues. V gave up 6 bases and J gave up 2 bases; unmatched junction bases: 6. Germline lookup yields CDR1 MRHNA and CDR2 SNTAGT. This TCR was sampled from a human donor in a cohort sampled during active COVID-19. The chain has TRBV6-4 and TRBJ2-1; 11 nucleotides match TRBD1. The specimen was peripheral blood. Written as DNA, the CDR3 is TGTGCCAGCAGCCCTGTGGGACAGGGGGCCTACAATGAGCAGTTCTTC. It specifies CASSPVGQGAYNEQFF.